Listed below are T cell receptor beta chains from one sample, sequenced in a study of T cell responses to AZD1222 COVID-19 vaccine. Clones were read by immunoSEQ multiplex PCR, and TCRdb kept only the in-frame ones, dropping some. The table records 100,000 to 150,000 clones, approximately 90% of them present only once. This specimen was peripheral blood, taken on day 0 of AZD1222 vaccination. The source is an adult in good health. Both conserved end residues are part of each CDR3. D genes are given only for firm matches. Clone size appears in some rows only: once, few, many, or a class for an expanded clone.

abundance,d_gene,v_gene,j_gene,CDR3aa,CDR3nt
-,-,TRBV6-1,TRBJ1-1,CASSEVLNTEAFF,TGTGCCAGCAGTGAAGTCTTGAACACTGAAGCTTTCTTT
once,TRBD1,TRBV7-8,TRBJ1-3,CASSLARQGGRSGNTIYF,TGTGCCAGCAGCTTAGCTAGACAGGGGGGGAGGTCTGGAAACACCATATATTTT
once,TRBD1,TRBV6-5,TRBJ2-7,CASSPRDRSYEQYF,TGTGCCAGCAGCCCCCGGGACAGGTCATACGAGCAGTACTTC
-,-,TRBV7-9,TRBJ1-6,CASSLVADGNSPLHF,TGTGCCAGCAGCTTAGTCGCGGACGGAAATTCACCCCTCCACTTT
-,-,TRBV7-2,TRBJ2-3,CASSWGEADTQYF,TGTGCCAGCAGTTGGGGGGAGGCAGATACGCAGTATTTT
-,-,TRBV7-2,TRBJ2-7,CASSSGQRGSYEQYF,TGTGCCAGCAGCTCGGGACAGCGGGGATCCTACGAGCAGTACTTC
-,-,TRBV5-1,TRBJ2-4,CASSLGGGGLGAKNIQYF,TGCGCCAGCAGCTTGGGAGGGGGCGGACTAGGGGCCAAAAACATTCAGTACTTC
-,-,TRBV27,TRBJ1-2,CASRREGQAYTF,TGTGCCAGCAGGCGGGAGGGGCAGGCCTACACCTTC
-,-,TRBV30,TRBJ1-1,CAWSGLRGSGTEAFF,TGTGCCTGGAGTGGACTTAGGGGGAGTGGGACTGAAGCTTTCTTT
few,-,TRBV18,TRBJ1-4,CASSPGREKLFF,TGTGCCAGCTCACCAGGCAGGGAAAAACTGTTTTTT
-,TRBD2,TRBV3-1/TRBV3-2,TRBJ2-2,CASSQVSRGGRTGELFF,TGTGCCAGCAGCCAAGTGTCTCGGGGGGGCCGGACCGGGGAGCTGTTTTTT
-,-,TRBV5-1,TRBJ1-2,CASRVSAENYGYTF,TGCGCCAGCAGGGTGTCGGCAGAGAACTATGGCTACACCTTC
-,-,TRBV4-3,TRBJ1-4,CASSQDYRENEKLFF,TGCGCCAGCAGCCAAGATTACAGAGAAAATGAAAAACTGTTTTTT
-,-,TRBV5-4,TRBJ1-4,CASSRGTPGDGNEKLFF,TGTGCCAGCAGCCGCGGGACTCCCGGGGATGGTAATGAAAAACTGTTTTTT
-,-,TRBV6-5,TRBJ2-1,CASIPVTGSEQFF,TGTGCCAGCATCCCTGTGACGGGGTCTGAGCAGTTCTTC
-,-,TRBV7-8,TRBJ1-5,CASSSYIGRLGQPQHF,TGTGCCAGCAGCTCTTATATCGGACGTTTGGGACAGCCCCAGCATTTT
few,-,TRBV5-6,TRBJ1-4,CASTLFGAKLFF,TGTGCCAGCACTCTTTTTGGAGCAAAACTGTTTTTT
-,-,TRBV28,TRBJ1-2,CPGGRDNYGYTF,TGTCCCGGAGGCAGGGACAACTATGGCTACACCTTC
-,-,TRBV6-5,TRBJ2-3,CASSQDTGGTDTQYF,TGTGCCAGCAGCCAGGACACGGGGGGCACAGATACGCAGTATTTT
-,-,TRBV2,TRBJ2-7,CASSPLGRLYEQYF,TGTGCCAGCAGCCCTTTGGGACGCCTATACGAGCAGTACTTC
-,-,TRBV12-3/TRBV12-4,TRBJ2-3,CASSLGQADTQYF,TGTGCCAGCAGTTTAGGACAGGCAGATACGCAGTATTTT
once,-,TRBV25-1,TRBJ1-3,CASSEFRGTGNTIYF,TGTGCCAGCAGTGAGTTTAGGGGTACAGGAAACACCATATATTTT
-,TRBD1,TRBV24-1,TRBJ2-1,CATSHRGYNEQFF,TGTGCCACCAGCCACAGGGGCTACAATGAGCAGTTCTTC
-,-,TRBV6-5,TRBJ2-3,CASSSTTVTDTQYF,TGTGCCAGCAGTTCCACGACAGTCACAGATACGCAGTATTTT
-,-,TRBV29-1,TRBJ1-2,CSVEGARGYTF,TGCAGCGTTGAGGGGGCTCGGGGCTACACCTTC
once,TRBD1,TRBV28,TRBJ1-2,CAIQTTGGYGYTF,TGTGCCATTCAAACTACAGGGGGCTATGGCTACACCTTC
-,-,TRBV30,TRBJ2-7,CAWSRQGAYEQYF,TGTGCCTGGAGTCGTCAGGGAGCCTACGAGCAGTACTTC
-,-,TRBV6-5,TRBJ1-2,CACVGGAPFYGYTF,TGTGCCTGCGTCGGCGGGGCTCCCTTCTATGGCTACACCTTC
-,-,TRBV6-1,TRBJ1-5,CASSEGMVPNQPQHF,TGTGCCAGCAGTGAAGGGATGGTCCCCAATCAGCCCCAGCATTTT
-,-,TRBV4-1,TRBJ1-2,CASSQDRGDYGYTF,TGCGCCAGCAGCCAAGATCGGGGGGACTATGGCTACACCTTC
-,-,TRBV27,TRBJ1-3,CASSNRQSGNTIYF,TGTGCCAGCAGTAACCGACAGTCCGGAAACACCATATATTTT
-,-,TRBV7-9,TRBJ1-5,CASSRETDNSNQPQHF,TGTGCCAGCAGCAGGGAAACAGACAATAGCAATCAGCCCCAGCATTTT
-,-,TRBV7-9,TRBJ1-4,CASSLAELENEKLFF,TGTGCCAGCAGCTTAGCCGAACTGGAAAATGAAAAACTGTTTTTT
-,TRBD2,TRBV27,TRBJ2-7,CASSSLFQTSGGFEQYF,TGTGCCAGCAGTTCCCTCTTTCAGACTAGCGGGGGGTTCGAGCAGTACTTC